Following are 25 T cell receptor beta chains from one sample sequenced in a study of PD-1 blockade in classical Hodgkin lymphoma (TCRdb year 2020). The method behind the library was the immunoSEQ multiplex PCR assay. This immuneACCESS table, as held by TCRdb, lists in-frame sequences with V and J called but not all clones. Of the missing ones, under half trace to an unresolved V gene in checked studies; the others have no known cause. The sample table contains 70,000 or so clones; only one count was recorded for under 95% of them. The ten largest clones take up over 6.5% of the sample. Taken with the paper, the label for time point translates to: cycle 1 day 1 (C1D1), immediately before nivolumab initiation. All trial patients had relapsed after autologous stem cell transplantation, with cohorts A, B and C differing in prior brentuximab vedotin exposure. Sequencing used peripheral blood mononuclear cells (PBMCs), obtained at baseline. These receptors originate from a human donor with classical Hodgkin lymphoma.

The CDR3: CASSFSTGLNQPQHF. The CDR3 DNA reads TGTGCCAGCAGCTTTTCGACAGGGCTCAATCAGCCCCAGCATTTT. The chain employs TRBV11-2 and TRBJ1-5, with TRBD1 matching over 7 bases. The CDR3 consists of 15 residues. CDR1 and CDR2 (germline): SGHAT, FQNNGV. The J segment lost 3 bases and the V segment lost 3 bases, leaving 5 bases of the junction unmatched.

This rearrangement joins TRBV21-1 to TRBJ2-7; TRBD2, the table's D call, lacks a check against the DNA. TRBV21-1 is a pseudogene locus. This CDR3 is built from 17 residues. The CDR3 DNA reads TGTGCCAGCAGCAGCCGCGCTCTACAGCGGGGGGGATACGAGCAGTACTTC. Its translation: CASSSRALQRGGYEQYF.

This chain joins TRBV2 and TRBJ1-2, with D hard to call. Germline loops: CDR1 SNHLY, CDR2 FYNNEI. The CDR3 loop spans 15 amino acids. V lost 3 bases, J lost 0 bases, and 11 bases lay in between. The CDR3 region is CASSERQLANYGYTF. The CDR3 bases are TGTGCCAGCAGTGAGCGGCAGCTAGCTAACTATGGCTACACCTTC.

The chain has TRBV6-1 and TRBJ2-7; possibly TRBD1 or TRBD2 for D (7 bases each). CDR3 length equals 16 residues. V was pared by 4 bases and J by 4 bases, with 20 bases between. Germline CDR1 is MNHNS and CDR2 is SASEGT. The CDR3 reads CASSVTGREGGYEQYF. Here the CDR3 DNA reads TGTGCCAGCAGTGTGACAGGGAGGGAAGGGGGTTACGAGCAGTACTTC.

J is TRBJ2-3 and V is TRBV13; no definite D call. The CDR3 runs to 16 residues. The germline gives CDR1 PRHDT, CDR2 FYEKMQ (reference sequence). Trimming left V 0 bases short and J 2 bases short, with 12 bases between. CDR3 bases: TGTGCCAGCAGCTTAGGCCTGGCGGAGCTCACAGATACGCAGTATTTT. Protein: CASSLGLAELTDTQYF.

This rearrangement joins TRBV7-3 to TRBJ2-7, with D perhaps assigned TRBD1 or TRBD2 (5 bases each). This CDR3 contains 13 residues. Germline V gives CDR1 SGHTA, CDR2 FQGTGA. Trimming pared 1 base from V and 6 bases from J, leaving 10 bases between. In DNA, the CDR3 is TGTGCCAGCAGCTTAATCTTTGGGACCGAGCAGTACTTC. Encoded protein: CASSLIFGTEQYF.

The J gene is TRBJ2-5, the V gene TRBV5-1; 8 nucleotides align to TRBD1. After removal of 2 bases from V and 2 bases from J, the junction contained 8 bases not matched to a gene. Germline V CDR1 and CDR2: SGHRS, YFSETQ. The CDR3 has 16 residues. The CDR3 loop is CASSFGGQGEQETQYF. The CDR3 DNA is TGCGCCAGCAGCTTTGGAGGACAGGGTGAACAAGAGACCCAGTACTTC.

This clone was counted only a few times. This chain uses TRBV19 with TRBJ1-5; D is undetermined. The length of the CDR3 is 12 residues. V dropped 6 bases and J dropped 5 bases, with 8 bases sitting between them. CDR1 is LNHDA and CDR2 is SQIVND in the germline V gene (reference sequence). The CDR3 nucleotides are TGTGCCAGTAGGAACAGAGATCAGCCCCAGCATTTT. This codes for CASRNRDQPQHF.

This chain links TRBV18 with TRBJ2-3; D remains ambiguous. Germline CDR1 KGHSH, CDR2 LQKENI. The CDR3 length is 16 residues. Trimming took 4 bases from V and 2 from J, leaving 16 bases between them. For the CDR3, the DNA is TGTGCCAGCTCACTCACCCGCGGCAGAGACACAGATACGCAGTATTTT. It yields the protein CASSLTRGRDTDTQYF.

V gene TRBV19 combines with J gene TRBJ2-3, with 7 bases lining up with TRBD1. Germline-derived CDR1 and CDR2 are LNHDA and SQIVND (reference sequence). J was trimmed by 0 bases and V by 7 bases; bases with no gene match: 7. The CDR3 covers 15 residues. The CDR3 loop reads CASTLGTVSTDTQYF. DNA for the CDR3: TGTGCCAGTACCCTAGGGACAGTTAGCACAGATACGCAGTATTTT. Looking up the rest from reference TRBV19 and TRBJ2-3 gives the full variable domain: DGGITQSPKYLFRKEGQNVTLSCEQNLNHDAMYWYRQDPGQGLRLIYYSQIVNDFQKGDIAEGYSVSREKKESFPLTVTSAQKNPTAFYLCASTLGTVSTDTQYFGPGTRLTVL.

The V and J genes are TRBV6-6 and TRBJ2-7; TRBD1 matches 8 bases. There are 14 residues in the CDR3. Germline CDR1 MNHNY, CDR2 SVGAGI (reference sequence). V lost 5 bases to trimming and J lost 4 bases; unmatched junction nucleotides: 7. The CDR3 bases are TGTGCCAGCAGTCCCGACAGGGGACGGTACGAGCAGTACTTC. It specifies CASSPDRGRYEQYF.

This rearrangement joins TRBV5-1 to TRBJ2-5; no reliable D call. This CDR3 is 14 amino acids long. V was shortened by 2 bases and J by 5 bases, with 13 bases between the two germline ends. Looked up from germline, CDR1 is SGHRS and CDR2 is YFSETQ. The CDR3 sequence is CASSLQLFLETQYF. CDR3 DNA: TGCGCCAGCAGCTTACAGCTTTTTCTGGAGACCCAGTACTTC.

This clone has a single count. This chain connects TRBV29-1 to TRBJ1-1; no clear D gene. The CDR3 runs to 12 residues. V was shortened by 8 bases and J by 0 bases, with 10 bases between the two germline ends. From germline, CDR1 is SQVTM and CDR2 ANQGSEA. The CDR3 DNA reads as TGCAGCCCCGCTTACATGAACACTGAAGCTTTCTTT. Its protein product is CSPAYMNTEAFF. The full variable domain, rest sourced from reference TRBV29-1 and TRBJ1-1, is SAVISQKPSRDICQRGTSLTIQCQVDSQVTMMFWYRQQPGQSLTLIATANQGSEATYESGFVIDKFPISRPNLTFSTLTVSNMSPEDSSIYLCSPAYMNTEAFFGQGTRLTVV.

The chain recombines TRBV11-2 with TRBJ2-1, with 12 bases identical to TRBD1. Germline values: CDR1 SGHAT, CDR2 FQNNGV. This CDR3 comprises 15 residues. V trimming: 8 bases; J trimming: 7 bases; junction bases outside the gene matches: 9. The CDR3 loop reads CASHMGQGAQNEQFF. Written as DNA, the CDR3 is TGTGCCAGCCACATGGGACAGGGGGCTCAGAATGAGCAGTTCTTC.

The chain is built from TRBV7-9 and TRBJ2-1, with TRBD2 matching 13 bases. CDR3 length: 14 residues. Looked up from germline, CDR1 is SEHNR and CDR2 is FQNEAQ (reference sequence). Unmatched junction bases numbered 1, after V lost 5 bases and J lost 6 bases. CDR3 bases: TGTGCCAGCAGCCGGACTAGCGGGAGCAATGAGCAGTTCTTC. It codes for CASSRTSGSNEQFF. The full variable domain, with the rest looked up from reference TRBV7-9 and TRBJ2-1, is DTGVSQNPRHKITKRGQNVTFRCDPISEHNRLYWYRQTLGQGPEFLTYFQNEAQLEKSRLLSDRFSAERPKGSFSTLEIQRTEQGDSAMYLCASSRTSGSNEQFFGPGTRLTVL.

The gene calls are TRBV11-3 and TRBJ2-3; D is unresolved. Germline V gene data show CDR1 as SGHNT and CDR2 as YENEEA. CDR3 length: 12 residues. V gave up 5 bases and J gave up 6 bases, with 9 bases separating them. CDR3 loop: CASSLNGDTQYF. The CDR3 DNA is TGTGCCAGCAGCCTGAACGGGGATACGCAGTATTTT.

This chain links TRBV6-5 with TRBJ2-7, with TRBD1 as a possible D gene (6 bases). This CDR3 is 13 amino acids long. V lost 2 bases, J lost 6 bases, and 11 bases lay in between. The germline V gene encodes CDR1 MNHEY and CDR2 SVGAGI. CDR3 coding DNA: TGTGCCAGCAGTTACGGGGGACACGGCGAGCAGTACTTC. Translation: CASSYGGHGEQYF.

The chain employs TRBV6-6 and TRBJ1-1; D is possibly TRBD1 (6 bases). The ends were cut back, 5 bases at V and 1 base at J, with 17 bases in the middle. Germline V gives CDR1 MNHNY, CDR2 SVGAGI (reference sequence). This CDR3 has 16 residues. In DNA form, the CDR3 reads TGTGCCAGCAGTCCCCACAGGGTCTTGGGGAACACTGAAGCTTTCTTT. This sequence encodes CASSPHRVLGNTEAFF.

The CDR3 DNA sequence: TGTGCCAGCTGTAGGGGGACGAACACCGGGGAGCTGTTTTTT. Its protein is CASCRGTNTGELFF. The chain is built from TRBV11-1 and TRBJ2-2; D possibly corresponds to TRBD1 (6 bases). CDR3 size: 14 residues. V was shortened by 8 bases and J by 0 bases, with 10 bases between the two germline ends. CDR1 and CDR2 (germline): SGHAT, FQDESV (reference sequence).

This clone has more than one count but fewer than ten. The gene calls are TRBV7-9 and TRBJ2-7, with D perhaps TRBD1 (5 bases). The V end was cut by 5 bases, the J end by 3 bases, with 11 bases between. Germline CDR1 is SEHNR and CDR2 is FQNEAQ (reference sequence). The CDR3 contains 13 residues. The CDR3 here is CASSPGQVYEQYF. The CDR3 DNA reads as TGTGCCAGCAGCCCAGGACAAGTCTACGAGCAGTACTTC.

This chain links TRBV27 with TRBJ2-7, with TRBD1 identical over 9 bases. Germline CDR1 MNHEY, CDR2 SMNVEV (reference sequence). V was clipped by 2 bases and J by 6 bases; unmatched bases: 11. There are 16 residues in the CDR3. Written as DNA, the CDR3 is TGTGCCAGCAGTTTAGCCGTCCGGGACAGGGTGACCGAGCAGTACTTC. Translation gives CASSLAVRDRVTEQYF.

The rearrangement uses TRBV6-4 and TRBJ2-1, with 12 positions matching TRBD2. CDR1 is MRHNA, CDR2 SNTAGT, per germline. The CDR3 spans 18 residues. V was pared by 0 bases and J by 5 bases, with 8 bases of the junction left unmatched. The CDR3 region has the DNA TGTGCCAGCAGTGACTCTCGGACTAGCGGGGTTAGGAACAATGAGCAGTTCTTC. It translates to CASSDSRTSGVRNNEQFF.

J is TRBJ2-2 and V is TRBV11-2, with TRBD2 matching over 14 bases. The CDR3 totals 18 residues. J lost 7 bases, V lost 2 bases, and 9 bases had no gene match. Per the germline V gene, CDR1 is SGHAT and CDR2 is FQNNGV. The CDR3 here is CASSLPTSGGASDGELFF. In nucleotides, the CDR3 is TGTGCCAGCAGCTTACCGACTAGCGGGGGGGCCTCCGACGGGGAGCTGTTTTTT.

The chain uses TRBV11-2 and TRBJ2-7, with D perhaps matching TRBD1 (5 bases). CDR1 is SGHAT, CDR2 FQNNGV, per germline. Trimming removed 2 bases from V and 5 bases from J, with 7 bases in between. The CDR3 sequence is 12 residues long. The CDR3: CASSLLGHEQYF. CDR3 bases: TGTGCCAGCAGCTTATTGGGGCACGAGCAGTACTTC.

This chain's CDR3 is CAWSVRASNQPQHF. The CDR3 DNA reads TGTGCCTGGAGTGTACGGGCTAGCAATCAGCCCCAGCATTTT. V gene TRBV30 combines with J gene TRBJ1-5; D is unclear. Germline CDR1 is GTSNPN and CDR2 is SVGIG (reference sequence). V lost 0 bases and J lost 0, with 6 bases in between. The CDR3 consists of 14 residues.